This T cell receptor (beta chain) originates from a study of CD8+ T cells in alopecia areata listed by TCRdb under 2018. Describing the broader study: Treated patients were enrolled in an open-label pilot trial of oral tofacitinib, 5 to 10 mg twice daily, for moderate-to-severe alopecia areata. Tofacitinib was administered for 6 to 18 months, and 6 months of follow-up off drug were then conducted to assess delayed response and recurrence. Disease severity in treated patients was measured with the SALT score, which quantifies the percentage of affected scalp surface area. High-throughput TCRbeta sequencing was used to examine T cell clonal expansion in alopecia areata in both the C3H/HeJ mouse model and human patients. On the human side, TCRbeta sequencing was run on scalp tissue and on sorted CD4+ and CD8+ peripheral blood T cells from healthy controls and from alopecia areata patients with either patchy or totalis/universalis disease. Tofacitinib-treated patients had biopsies at baseline and at 4 and 24 weeks of treatment, with a later scalp biopsy in several patients. Scalp clonality was compared among normal scalp (n=4), patchy alopecia areata scalp (n=8), and alopecia totalis/universalis scalp (n=8). RNA was obtained with the PAXgene miRNA kit for fixed scalp, the miRNeasy kit for PBMCs, and the RNeasy kit for mouse skin. TCRbeta CDR3 regions were amplified by immunoSEQ multiplex PCR with 35 Vbeta forward and 13 Jbeta reverse primers.

The treatment or condition label of this sample denotes: oral pan-JAK inhibitor, 5-10 mg twice daily. Lesional scalp punch biopsies and peripheral blood were obtained from alopecia areata patients. PBMCs were separated by density centrifugation and stained for CD3, CD4 and CD8, after which CD4+ and CD8+ T cells were sorted on a FACSAria. This clone has only a few counts. Its binding antigen is unknown. No much larger clone is present one base from it, and per-base qualities are unavailable. According to the germline V gene, CDR1 reads SGHTA and CDR2 reads FQGNSA. The trim is 3 bases for V and 7 bases for J, with a gap of 10 bases between the germline ends. The CDR3 runs 13 residues from the cysteine to the phenylalanine. The DNA shown is the 39-base CDR3, in frame from base 1. What the study reported, not specific to this receptor: Lesional scalp, especially in alopecia totalis/universalis, showed higher clonality and more expanded CD8+ clones than normal scalp, suggesting antigenic drive. Because the treated cohort was small and had just a single nonresponder, larger studies are needed to establish links between baseline CD8+ expansion and response. Unlike mouse skin, which is dominated by gammadelta T cells, normal human skin has resident alphabeta T cells that are also sequenced, and this complicates analysis of the scalp TCR repertoire. With tofacitinib, both scalp clonality and the number of expanded CD8+ clones among the top 100 scalp clones went down significantly. Shared TCR sequences between patients were less evident than in mice, which may be partly attributable to HLA diversity in the patient population. During tofacitinib treatment, many expanded lesional clones remained in scalp and blood, and this persistence may partly explain relapse after treatment is stopped.

Libraries were prepared through the immunoSEQ multiplex PCR assay. For TCR sequencing, RNA was extracted from every sample and reverse transcribed into cDNA to serve as template. First-strand cDNA was synthesized with SuperScript III using a 2:1 mix of oligo-dT and random hexamers. A synthetic immune receptor repertoire was used to measure amplification bias, and any remaining bias was corrected computationally. The source study handled its data this way. Raw reads were preprocessed to remove errors, and CDR3 was defined according to IMGT conventions as the region from the conserved cysteine to phenylalanine. Clonality was computed by normalizing Shannon entropy by log2 of the number of productive unique TCRs and subtracting the result from 1. CD4 or CD8 identity of scalp clones was inferred by cross-referencing scalp TCRbeta sequences with sorted blood CD4 and CD8 repertoires. The source is immuneACCESS, and TCRdb retained only in-frame sequences with V and J called. Part of the clones is not carried over; for the studies checked, unresolved V genes explain less than half of this, and the remainder is unexplained. D and trimming were read from the DNA, whereas the V and J calls and clone size are those reported in that table. This sample holds a few hundred thousand clones; over 45% were observed only once. The ten largest clones take up around 0.92% of the sample.

The receptor's source is a human donor with alopecia areata. The material was CD4+ T cells sorted from blood, obtained around week 53, from a patient treated with tofacitinib. The chain was built from TRBV7-2 and TRBJ1-5, with no confident D gene call. The CDR3: CASSFEGKQPQHF. The nucleotide sequence is TGTGCCAGCAGCTTTGAAGGGAAACAGCCCCAGCATTTT.